A single sample is the source of the 32 T cell receptor beta chains below, sequenced in a study of cytomegalovirus exposure and HLA in healthy donors (TCRdb year 2017). The library was built by means of the immunoSEQ multiplex PCR assay. A mixture of 60 forward primers for TCR Vbeta segments and 13 reverse primers for TCR Jbeta segments was used in the multiplex PCR. TCRdb provides this immuneACCESS table in a form limited to in-frame rearrangements. Some clones are lacking; in checked studies, under half of them reflect an unresolved V gene, and why the rest are absent is not known. Present in this sample are tens of thousands of clones, about two thirds of which were seen just once. Together, the top ten hold about 22% of the sample. Sequencing input: PBMCs. Receptor source: a woman aged 45-65 years in good health and CMV-seropositive.

This clone came up a few times. The chain joins TRBV6-5 to TRBJ2-7; 9 bases are shared with TRBD2. The V segment lost 6 bases and the J segment 5 bases; nucleotides outside the gene matches: 8. The CDR3 covers 14 residues. Germline values: CDR1 MNHEY, CDR2 SVGAGI. CDR3 nucleotides: TGTGCCAGCAGGGAAGGGACTAGCTCGGACGAGCAGTACTTC. Translation: CASREGTSSDEQYF.

This chain uses TRBV28 with TRBJ2-7; 11 positions match TRBD1. The CDR3 totals 14 residues. Germline values: CDR1 MDHEN, CDR2 SYDVKM. Germline trimming cut 3 bases from V and 12 bases from J; bases unmatched to any gene: 10. The CDR3: CASSFGTGGRSWYF. The CDR3 nucleotides read TGTGCCAGCAGTTTCGGGACAGGGGGAAGGAGTTGGTACTTC.

This clone came up once. The chain has TRBV10-2 and TRBJ2-5; 12 nucleotides agree with TRBD1. The CDR3 covers 14 residues. Germline CDR1 is WSHSY and CDR2 is SAAADI. Losses at the gene ends were 6 bases for V and 11 bases for J; bases not matched to a gene: 10. CDR3 coding DNA: TGCGCCAGCAGGCCGGGACAGGGGGCTGGTGAGCAGTACTTC. This gives the protein CASRPGQGAGEQYF.

This sequence joins TRBV7-7 and TRBJ2-7, with D possibly matching TRBD2 (7 bases). The CDR3 is made up of 15 amino acids. Germline lookup yields CDR1 SSHAT and CDR2 FNYEAQ (reference sequence). Between the trimmed V and J ends, which lost 2 bases and 2 bases, there was a span of 13 bases. This CDR3 reads CASSLLAGATYEQYF. The CDR3 bases are TGTGCCAGCAGCTTACTGGCGGGGGCCACCTACGAGCAGTACTTC. Full variable domain (outside the CDR3, taken from reference TRBV7-7 and TRBJ2-7): GAGVSQSPRYKVTKRGQDVTLRCDPISSHATLYWYQQALGQGPEFLTYFNYEAQPDKSGLPSDRFSAERPEGSISTLTIQRTEQRDSAMYRCASSLLAGATYEQYFGPGTRLTVT.

The chain joins TRBV5-1 to TRBJ1-1; TRBD1 agrees at 8 bases. The germline V gene has CDR1 SGHRS and CDR2 YFSETQ. The CDR3 spans 15 residues. Unmatched junction bases numbered 10, after V lost 5 bases and J lost 4 bases. The CDR3 DNA follows: TGCGCCAGCAGAAATTCGACAGGGGCACCCACTGAAGCTTTCTTT. It yields the protein CASRNSTGAPTEAFF.

The chain links TRBV11-2 to TRBJ2-2, with D possibly matching TRBD1 (6 bases). Trimming left V 1 base short and J 1 base short, with 10 bases between. Germline CDR1 SGHAT, CDR2 FQNNGV. The length of the CDR3 is 16 residues. The CDR3 nucleotides are TGTGCCAGCAGCTTAGTAGGGACAAAGAACACCGGGGAGCTGTTTTTT. It codes for CASSLVGTKNTGELFF.

The V call is TRBV5-6, the J call TRBJ2-2, with D tentatively TRBD1 (5 bases). The germline gives CDR1 SGHDT, CDR2 YYEEEE. V was pared by 4 bases and J by 0 bases, with 13 bases between. The CDR3 has 16 amino acids. The CDR3 loop reads CASSDLRQTNTGELFF. In nucleotides, the CDR3 is TGTGCCAGCAGCGACCTACGACAGACGAACACCGGGGAGCTGTTTTTT. Variable domain in full (rest from reference TRBV5-6 and TRBJ2-2): DAGVTQSPTHLIKTRGQQVTLRCSPKSGHDTVSWYQQALGQGPQFIFQYYEEEERQRGNFPDRFSGHQFPNYSSELNVNALLLGDSALYLCASSDLRQTNTGELFFGEGSRLTVL.

This clone was recorded a few times. The V gene is TRBV19, the J gene TRBJ2-3, with a weak D call TRBD1 (5 bases). V shed 3 bases and J shed 2 bases, with 18 bases lying between them. Germline V lookup: CDR1 LNHDA, CDR2 SQIVND (reference sequence). The CDR3 spans 17 residues. This CDR3 is CASSIEQATYTTDTQYF. CDR3 in DNA: TGTGCCAGTAGTATTGAACAGGCGACCTACACCACAGATACGCAGTATTTT.

The V gene is TRBV5-1, the J gene TRBJ1-4, with D possibly TRBD1 on 5 matching bases. From germline, CDR1 is SGHRS and CDR2 YFSETQ. The V end was cut by 6 bases, the J end by 3 bases, with 18 bases between. The CDR3 runs to 16 residues. Written as DNA, the CDR3 is TGCGCCAGCACCCAGGGATCCCAAGGGCCTAATGAAAAACTGTTTTTT. This gives the protein CASTQGSQGPNEKLFF. Looking up the rest from reference TRBV5-1 and TRBJ1-4 gives the full variable domain: KAGVTQTPRYLIKTRGQQVTLSCSPISGHRSVSWYQQTPGQGLQFLFEYFSETQRNKGNFPGRFSGRQFSNSRSEMNVSTLELGDSALYLCASTQGSQGPNEKLFFGSGTQLSVL.

This chain links TRBV10-2 with TRBJ2-3; 7 bases are shared with TRBD1. Germline CDR1 is WSHSY and CDR2 is SAAADI. Germline trimming cut 4 bases from V and 0 bases from J; bases unmatched to any gene: 4. The CDR3 consists of 15 residues. The CDR3 nucleotides are TGCGCCAGCAGTGTGGGACAGCTAAGCACAGATACGCAGTATTTT. Encoded protein: CASSVGQLSTDTQYF.

This chain uses TRBV18 with TRBJ2-7, with TRBD1 matching 8 bases. Germline V gene lookup returns CDR1 KGHSH and CDR2 LQKENI. Trimming cost V 2 bases and J 2 bases; bases outside gene matches: 8. The CDR3 is 16 amino acids. The CDR3 loop is CASSPSRDRGTYEQYF. The CDR3 nucleotides read TGTGCCAGCTCACCATCTCGAGACAGGGGTACCTACGAGCAGTACTTC. Variable domain in full (rest from reference TRBV18 and TRBJ2-7): NAGVMQNPRHLVRRRGQEARLRCSPMKGHSHVYWYRQLPEEGLKFMVYLQKENIIDESGMPKERFSAEFPKEGPSILRIQQVVRGDSAAYFCASSPSRDRGTYEQYFGPGTRLTVT.

In its sample, this clone was seen a few times. The V call is TRBV28, the J call TRBJ2-3; maybe TRBD1 (5 bases). V lost 5 bases to trimming and J lost 1 base, with 10 bases between them. The CDR3 totals 14 residues. From germline, CDR1 is MDHEN and CDR2 SYDVKM. The CDR3 DNA sequence: TGTGCCAGCAGTGGGGCAGGGCGCACAGATACGCAGTATTTT. It yields the protein CASSGAGRTDTQYF.

This clone was seen only a few times. The genes are TRBV7-8 and TRBJ2-7; D unclear. V was pared by 6 bases and J by 0 bases, with 15 bases between. Germline CDR1 and CDR2: SGHVS and FQNEAQ. This CDR3 region has 15 residues. The CDR3 DNA is TGTGCCAGCAGTCCACAGCTCCATACCTCCTACGAGCAGTACTTC. Translating gives CASSPQLHTSYEQYF.

The gene calls are TRBV2 and TRBJ2-1; maybe TRBD1 (5 bases). The CDR3 loop spans 15 amino acids. Trimming took 8 bases from V and 4 from J, leaving 18 bases between them. Germline values: CDR1 SNHLY, CDR2 FYNNEI. The CDR3 here is CASGVARVLYNEQFF. The CDR3 region has the DNA TGTGCCAGCGGGGTTGCCAGGGTCCTTTACAATGAGCAGTTCTTC. Full variable domain (remainder filled in from reference TRBV2 and TRBJ2-1): EPEVTQTPSHQVTQMGQEVILRCVPISNHLYFYWYRQILGQKVEFLVSFYNNEISEKSEIFDDQFSVERPDGSNFTLKIRSTKLEDSAMYFCASGVARVLYNEQFFGPGTRLTVL.

This clone was observed once. The genes are TRBV30 and TRBJ1-2; TRBD1 aligns across 9 bases. CDR3 length: 13 residues. The V and J ends lost 5 bases and 3 bases, in that order; junction bases with no gene match: 4. The V gene's germline CDR1 is GTSNPN and CDR2 SVGIG (reference sequence). This CDR3 reads CAWGTGQDYGYTF. CDR3 nucleotide sequence: TGTGCCTGGGGGACAGGGCAGGACTATGGCTACACCTTC.

V and J are TRBV30 and TRBJ1-2, with a weak D call TRBD1 (5 bases). The V end lost 4 bases, the J end lost 0 bases, and 12 bases lay between the germline ends. Germline CDR1 GTSNPN, CDR2 SVGIG (reference sequence). CDR3 size: 14 residues. This CDR3 reads CAWTGSSANYGYTF. CDR3 sequence (DNA): TGTGCCTGGACAGGGTCCTCTGCTAACTATGGCTACACCTTC.

This clone was seen once. The rearrangement links TRBV9 to TRBJ1-1; 8 nucleotides match TRBD1. Looked up from germline, CDR1 is SGDLS and CDR2 is YYNGEE. V lost 4 bases, J lost 5 bases, and 7 bases stayed unmatched. The length of the CDR3 is 14 residues. CDR3 protein: CASSFGQGRTEAFF. Written as DNA, the CDR3 is TGTGCCAGCAGCTTTGGACAGGGACGTACTGAAGCTTTCTTT.

The CDR3, as DNA: TGTGCCAGCAGTTCGGACAGGGTTGAAAAACTGTTTTTT. It encodes CASSSDRVEKLFF. The V gene is TRBV28, the J gene TRBJ1-4; 8 bases match TRBD1. Germline V gives CDR1 MDHEN, CDR2 SYDVKM. The ends lost 4 bases at V and 7 bases at J; junction bases unmatched: 2. CDR3 length: 13 amino acids.

The chain is built from TRBV30 and TRBJ2-2; possible D gene TRBD1, 5 bases. The germline V and J ends were trimmed by 4 bases and 2 bases, with 17 bases remaining between them. CDR3 length: 16 residues. Germline-derived CDR1 and CDR2 are GTSNPN and SVGIG (reference sequence). CDR3 in DNA: TGTGCCTGGAAGATGGCTTGGGGCTTTAACACCGGGGAGCTGTTTTTT. This codes for CAWKMAWGFNTGELFF. The variable domain in full, with the rest retrieved from reference TRBV30 and TRBJ2-2, is SQTIHQWPATLVQPVGSPLSLECTVEGTSNPNLYWYRQAAGRGLQLLFYSVGIGQISSEVPQNLSASRPQDRQFILSSKKLLLSDSGFYLCAWKMAWGFNTGELFFGEGSRLTVL.

This clone has only a few counts. This sequence joins TRBV2 and TRBJ2-5; maybe TRBD2 (5 bases). The CDR3 loop spans 13 amino acids. Germline CDR1 is SNHLY and CDR2 is FYNNEI. Trimming removed 7 bases from V and 5 bases from J, with 14 bases in between. The CDR3 here is CASIRGLGETQYF. The CDR3 DNA is TGTGCCAGCATCCGCGGGCTGGGGGAGACCCAGTACTTC.

This clone was counted a few times. The chain is built from TRBV7-2 and TRBJ2-5, with 7 bases lining up with TRBD1. CDR3 length: 14 residues. Per the germline V gene, CDR1 is SGHTA and CDR2 is FQGNSA. V lost 4 bases, J lost 0 bases, and 2 bases stayed unmatched. The CDR3 loop reads CASSSGQYQETQYF. CDR3 nucleotides: TGTGCCAGCAGCTCGGGACAGTACCAAGAGACCCAGTACTTC.

This chain connects TRBV7-8 to TRBJ2-3; D perhaps matches TRBD2 (5 bases). CDR1 is SGHVS, CDR2 FQNEAQ, per germline. V lost 3 bases to trimming and J lost 0 bases, with 10 bases between them. This CDR3 is 15 amino acids long. The CDR3 DNA reads as TGTGCCAGCAGCTTTCCCAAGCGGAGCACAGATACGCAGTATTTT. Amino acids: CASSFPKRSTDTQYF. Filled out from reference TRBV7-8 and TRBJ2-3, the complete variable domain reads GAGVSQSPRYKVAKRGQDVALRCDPISGHVSLFWYQQALGQGPEFLTYFQNEAQLDKSGLPSDRFFAERPEGSVSTLKIQRTQQEDSAVYLCASSFPKRSTDTQYFGPGTRLTVL.

The chain carries TRBV5-1 and TRBJ2-1, with 7 bases lining up with TRBD2. CDR3 length: 16 residues. J lost 0 bases, V lost 4 bases, and 7 bases had no gene match. Germline V gene sequence: CDR1 SGHRS, CDR2 YFSETQ. CDR3 loop: CASSPDLAASYNEQFF. DNA for the CDR3: TGCGCCAGCAGCCCGGACCTAGCGGCCTCCTACAATGAGCAGTTCTTC.

The CDR3 reads CASSLQVLGNYGYTF. CDR3 sequence (DNA): TGTGCCAGCAGCCTTCAGGTCCTCGGTAACTATGGCTACACCTTC. The chain links TRBV5-6 to TRBJ1-2; no reliable D call. In germline, CDR1 is SGHDT, CDR2 YYEEEE. Trimming cost V 4 bases and J 1 base, with 14 bases left between them. The CDR3 length is 15 residues.

The genes are TRBV25-1 and TRBJ2-3; 15 positions agree with TRBD2. Germline V gene lookup returns CDR1 MGHDK and CDR2 SYGVNS. This CDR3 contains 16 residues. Trimming cost V 4 bases and J 5 bases; bases outside gene matches: 4. The CDR3 here is CASSGGLAGGQDTQYF. The CDR3 DNA reads TGTGCCAGCAGTGGCGGACTAGCGGGGGGGCAAGATACGCAGTATTTT. The variable domain in full, with the rest retrieved from reference TRBV25-1 and TRBJ2-3, is EADIYQTPRYLVIGTGKKITLECSQTMGHDKMYWYQQDPGMELHLIHYSYGVNSTEKGDLSSESTVSRIRTEHFPLTLESARPSHTSQYLCASSGGLAGGQDTQYFGPGTRLTVL.

The chain combines TRBV7-7 with TRBJ2-1, with TRBD2 identical over 10 bases. The V segment lost 5 bases and the J segment 2 bases; nucleotides outside the gene matches: 3. Germline CDR1 is SSHAT and CDR2 is FNYEAQ (reference sequence). The CDR3 sequence is 15 residues long. CDR3 DNA: TGTGCCAGCAGCGATAGCGGGGGGCCCTACAATGAGCAGTTCTTC. The encoded protein is CASSDSGGPYNEQFF.

This clone has a handful of counts. V gene TRBV5-6 combines with J gene TRBJ2-7; TRBD1 matches 7 bases. Germline-derived CDR1 and CDR2 are SGHDT and YYEEEE. The ends lost 0 bases at V and 3 bases at J; junction bases unmatched: 3. The CDR3 length is 14 residues. CDR3: CASSLEGAYYEQYF. The CDR3, as DNA: TGTGCCAGCAGCTTGGAGGGGGCCTACTACGAGCAGTACTTC. Combining the CDR3 with reference TRBV5-6 and TRBJ2-7 gives the whole variable domain DAGVTQSPTHLIKTRGQQVTLRCSPKSGHDTVSWYQQALGQGPQFIFQYYEEEERQRGNFPDRFSGHQFPNYSSELNVNALLLGDSALYLCASSLEGAYYEQYFGPGTRLTVT.

This sequence joins TRBV10-3 and TRBJ1-2; D possibly corresponds to TRBD1 (6 bases). With 4 bases removed from V and 4 bases from J, the gap between germline ends came to 13 bases. The germline CDR1 and CDR2 sequences are ENHRY and SYGVKD. This CDR3 is 14 amino acids long. The chain's CDR3 is CAISGQELSYGYTF. The CDR3 region has the DNA TGTGCCATCAGTGGACAGGAGCTTTCCTATGGCTACACCTTC.

The chain is built from TRBV5-1 and TRBJ2-1; 10 bases line up with TRBD2. There are 16 residues in the CDR3. The V and J ends lost 1 base and 4 bases, in that order; junction bases with no gene match: 5. The V gene's germline CDR1 is SGHRS and CDR2 YFSETQ. The CDR3 is CASSLRSSGGYNEQFF. The CDR3 region has the DNA TGCGCCAGCAGCTTGAGGTCTAGCGGGGGTTACAATGAGCAGTTCTTC.

This clone showed up just a few times. This chain connects TRBV6-5 to TRBJ1-1; the D gene is possibly TRBD1 (5 bases). The CDR3 runs 14 residues. Germline CDR1 MNHEY, CDR2 SVGAGI. With 4 bases removed from V and 0 bases from J, the gap between germline ends came to 9 bases. CDR3 sequence (DNA): TGTGCCAGCAGTTCAGACAGCCTGAACACTGAAGCTTTCTTT. Encoded protein: CASSSDSLNTEAFF.

V is TRBV9 and J is TRBJ1-2; D remains ambiguous. Trimming took 3 bases from V and 5 from J, leaving 11 bases between them. Per the germline V gene, CDR1 is SGDLS and CDR2 is YYNGEE. The CDR3 spans 13 residues. The CDR3 nucleotides read TGTGCCAGCAGCGAGGCAGACGGGTATGGCTACACCTTC. This encodes CASSEADGYGYTF.

This chain connects TRBV7-9 to TRBJ1-2, with D tentatively TRBD1 (6 bases). Per germline, CDR1 SEHNR and CDR2 FQNEAQ (reference sequence). V lost 5 bases to trimming and J lost 5 bases, with 15 bases between them. CDR3 size: 14 residues. The CDR3 region is CASSPWGGQYGYTF. Here the CDR3 DNA reads TGTGCCAGCAGCCCTTGGGGGGGGCAATATGGCTACACCTTC.